This section outlines one TCR beta chain sequence together with its context. Per germline, CDR1 MNHNS and CDR2 SASEGT. This CDR3 spans 15 amino acids. The trim removed 4 bases at V and 5 bases at J, leaving 5 bases unmatched. The data belong to a study of cytomegalovirus exposure and HLA in healthy donors. The PCR used 60 Vbeta and 13 Jbeta primers. Generated by immunoSEQ multiplex PCR, the TCRdb table keeps only in-frame clones and is missing some. The sample shows 190,000 or so clones, around four fifths of them seen only once. The specimen was PBMCs. The chain combines TRBV6-1 with TRBJ1-4, with 9 bases that match TRBD1. The source is a man aged 45 to 65 in good health and CMV-seronegative. The CDR3: CASSAFGTGNEKLFF. CDR3 nucleotides: TGTGCCAGCAGTGCTTTCGGGACAGGGAATGAAAAACTGTTTTTT.